This TCR beta chain was observed in a study of cytomegalovirus exposure and HLA in healthy donors. Study outcomes and limitations: The study designated 150 to 200 TCR beta chains cytomegalovirus-associated. Most TCR sequences showed up rarely, but some public TCRs showed up in many donors. As a later analysis showed, several of the most significant clusters appeared to be linked to common viral pathogens.

Germline V CDR1 and CDR2: SQVTM, ANQGSEA. V shed 3 bases and J 4 bases; nucleotides not matched to a gene: 6. The CDR3 covers 14 residues. PCR amplification relied on 60 Vbeta primers (plus 13 Jbeta primers). Data came from immunoSEQ multiplex PCR; TCRdb stores just in-frame clones and leaves some out. The table records around 190,000 clones, 84% of them present only once. This clone turned up a few times. Antigen unknown. The sequencing input was PBMCs. The chain has TRBV29-1 and TRBJ1-1; 9 bases map to TRBD1. The TCR originated in a girl aged 2 to 9 in good health and CMV-seropositive. The CDR3 region is CSVDGQGIGTEAFF. CDR3 nucleotide sequence: TGCAGCGTTGATGGACAGGGGATTGGCACTGAAGCTTTCTTT.